This T cell receptor (beta chain) originates from a study of OX40 agonist ivuxolimab in advanced cancers. In germline, CDR1 is MDHEN, CDR2 SYDVKM. The V end was cut by 7 bases, the J end by 3 bases, with 16 bases between. This CDR3 is 14 amino acids long. As regards this clone: Antigen unknown.

Using immunoSEQ multiplex PCR, the repertoire was profiled, and TCRdb retains in-frame clones only, with some absent. The sample lists around 110,000 clones; 75% to 95% were seen once. Findings of the study overall: Dose levels from 0.1 to 3.0 mg/kg saw CD4+ and CD8+ blood T cells expand clonally by week 6.

This clonotype was obtained from an adult with an advanced solid tumor such as melanoma, head and neck, liver or kidney cancer. This chain joins TRBV28 and TRBJ2-7; D may be TRBD1 or TRBD2 (5 bases each). The specimen was CD4+ or CD8+ T cells sorted from blood, collected in a trial of the OX40 agonist ivuxolimab. DNA of the CDR3: TGTGCCAGCACGACGAGTGGGGGTGACTACGAGCAGTACTTC. Its protein product is CASTTSGGDYEQYF.